This note documents a single TCR beta chain sequence. Its target is not known. It was the approximately 130-subject validation cohort, separate from the roughly 700-subject first cohort, to which the donors belonged. Sequencing was performed with immunoSEQ multiplex PCR; in TCRdb, only in-frame clones are kept and a portion is missing. Of some 120,000 clones listed, 80% to 90% are singletons. This entry comes from a study of cytomegalovirus exposure and HLA in healthy donors. The overall study: Later, an analysis reported that the approximately 120 validation repertoires had used the same platform as the approximately 720 first-cohort repertoires.

Between the trimmed V and J ends, which lost 6 bases and 6 bases, there was a span of 15 bases. Germline V gene sequence: CDR1 SGHTA, CDR2 FQGNSA. This CDR3 region has 13 residues. The study, taken as a whole, reports: Subsequent analysis found a tendency for first-cohort TCR clusters to co-occur within the 120 validation repertoires. Rarity characterized most TCR sequences, yet some public TCRs appeared in many donors.

The sample comprised PBMCs. The V gene is TRBV7-2, the J gene TRBJ2-7; no clear D. The source is a woman between 18 and 30 years old in good health and CMV-seronegative. The DNA of the CDR3 is TGTGCCAGCAGACCTACCACAGTTCTCGAGCAGTACTTC. Translating it yields CASRPTTVLEQYF.